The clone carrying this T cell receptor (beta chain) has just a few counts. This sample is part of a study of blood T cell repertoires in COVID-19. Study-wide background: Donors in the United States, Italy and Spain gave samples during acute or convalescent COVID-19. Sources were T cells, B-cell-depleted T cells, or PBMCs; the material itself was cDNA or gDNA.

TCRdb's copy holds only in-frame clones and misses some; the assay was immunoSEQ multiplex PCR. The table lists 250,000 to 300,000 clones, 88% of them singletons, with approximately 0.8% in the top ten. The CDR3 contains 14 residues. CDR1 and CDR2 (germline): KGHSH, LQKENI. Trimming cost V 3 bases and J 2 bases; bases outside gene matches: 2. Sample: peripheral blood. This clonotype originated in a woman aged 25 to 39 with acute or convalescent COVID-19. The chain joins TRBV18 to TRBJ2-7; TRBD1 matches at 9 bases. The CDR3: CASSPGQGTYEQYF. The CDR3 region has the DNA TGTGCCAGCTCACCGGGACAGGGTACCTACGAGCAGTACTTC.